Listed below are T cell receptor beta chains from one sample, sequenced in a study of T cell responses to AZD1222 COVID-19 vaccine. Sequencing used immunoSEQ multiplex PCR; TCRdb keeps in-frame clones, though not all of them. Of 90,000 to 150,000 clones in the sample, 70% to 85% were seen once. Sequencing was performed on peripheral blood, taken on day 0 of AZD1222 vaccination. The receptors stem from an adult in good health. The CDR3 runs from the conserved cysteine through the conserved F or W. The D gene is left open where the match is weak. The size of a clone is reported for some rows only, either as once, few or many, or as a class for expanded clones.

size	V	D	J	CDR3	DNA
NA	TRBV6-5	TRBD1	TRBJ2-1	CASSYSTGGWDEQFF	TGTGCCAGCAGTTACTCGACAGGGGGCTGGGATGAGCAGTTCTTC
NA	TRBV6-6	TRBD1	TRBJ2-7	CASRSGTGTYEQYF	TGTGCCAGCAGGTCCGGGACAGGGACTTACGAGCAGTACTTC
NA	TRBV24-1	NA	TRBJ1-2	CATEGLEGGYTF	TGTGCCACTGAGGGACTGGAAGGCGGCTACACCTTC
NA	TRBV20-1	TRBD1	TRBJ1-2	CSARGQDGYTF	TGCAGTGCTAGGGGACAGGATGGCTACACCTTC
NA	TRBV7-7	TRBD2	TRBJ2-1	CASSPHRLAGSPHNEQFF	TGTGCTAGCAGCCCTCATAGACTAGCGGGTTCGCCGCACAATGAGCAGTTCTTC
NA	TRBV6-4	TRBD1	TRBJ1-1	CASSLRGGGLNTEAFF	TGTGCCAGCAGTCTCCGTGGAGGGGGCCTAAACACTGAAGCTTTCTTT
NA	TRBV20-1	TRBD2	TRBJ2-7	CSASLGAGGGEQYF	TGCAGTGCTAGTTTGGGAGCGGGGGGCGGCGAGCAGTACTTC
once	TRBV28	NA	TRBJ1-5	CASSSLGGNQPQHF	TGTGCCAGCAGCTCCTTAGGGGGCAATCAGCCCCAGCATTTT
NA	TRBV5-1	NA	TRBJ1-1	CASSLSGGMNTEAFF	TGCGCCAGCAGCTTGAGTGGGGGGATGAACACTGAAGCTTTCTTT
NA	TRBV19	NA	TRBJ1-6	CASTQGRVNSPLHF	TGTGCCAGTACCCAGGGGAGGGTAAATTCACCCCTCCACTTT
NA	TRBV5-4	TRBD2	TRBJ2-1	CASSLGLAGSNEQFF	TGTGCCAGCAGCTTAGGACTAGCGGGGAGTAATGAGCAGTTCTTC
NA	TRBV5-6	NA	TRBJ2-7	CASSRDLYEQYF	TGTGCCAGCAGTCGGGACCTCTACGAGCAGTACTTC
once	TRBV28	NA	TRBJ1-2	CATTDPVGGYTF	TGTGCCACCACAGACCCAGTAGGGGGCTACACCTTC
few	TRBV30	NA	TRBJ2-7	CAWSTRRGLSYEQYF	TGTGCCTGGAGTACCCGTCGGGGCCTCTCCTACGAGCAGTACTTC
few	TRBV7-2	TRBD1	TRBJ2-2	CASSSRDRSANTGELFF	TGTGCCAGCAGCTCCCGGGACAGAAGCGCGAACACCGGGGAGCTGTTTTTT
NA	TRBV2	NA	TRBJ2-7	CASSDGARRMGYEQYF	TGTGCCAGCAGTGATGGGGCCCGCCGGATGGGCTACGAGCAGTACTTC
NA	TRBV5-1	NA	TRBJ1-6	CASSLVGDNNSPLHF	TGCGCCAGCAGCTTGGTCGGGGACAATAATTCACCCCTCCACTTT
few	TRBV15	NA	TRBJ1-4	CATSRSLGEAEKLFF	TGTGCCACCAGCAGATCTCTGGGGGAGGCAGAAAAACTGTTTTTT